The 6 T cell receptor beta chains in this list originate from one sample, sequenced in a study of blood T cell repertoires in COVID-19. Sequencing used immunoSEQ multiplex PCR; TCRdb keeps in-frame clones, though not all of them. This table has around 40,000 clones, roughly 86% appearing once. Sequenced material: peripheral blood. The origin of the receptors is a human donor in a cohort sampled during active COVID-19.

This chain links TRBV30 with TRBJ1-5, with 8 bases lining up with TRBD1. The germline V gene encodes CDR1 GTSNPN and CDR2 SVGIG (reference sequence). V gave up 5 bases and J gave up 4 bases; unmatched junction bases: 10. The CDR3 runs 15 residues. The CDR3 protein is CAWRTKGTGNQPQHF. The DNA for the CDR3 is TGTGCCTGGCGCACTAAAGGGACAGGTAATCAGCCCCAGCATTTT.

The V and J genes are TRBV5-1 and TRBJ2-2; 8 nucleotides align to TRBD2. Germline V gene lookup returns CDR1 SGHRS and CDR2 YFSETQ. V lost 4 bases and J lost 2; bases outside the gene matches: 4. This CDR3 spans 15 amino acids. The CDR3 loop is CASSTGLGNTGELFF. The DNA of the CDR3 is TGCGCCAGCAGCACGGGACTAGGAAACACCGGGGAGCTGTTTTTT.

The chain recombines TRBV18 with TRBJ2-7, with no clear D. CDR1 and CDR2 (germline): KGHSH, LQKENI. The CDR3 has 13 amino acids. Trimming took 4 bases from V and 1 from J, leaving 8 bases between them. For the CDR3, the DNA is TGTGCCAGCTCACTAGGAGTTTCCTACGAGCAGTACTTC. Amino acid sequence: CASSLGVSYEQYF.

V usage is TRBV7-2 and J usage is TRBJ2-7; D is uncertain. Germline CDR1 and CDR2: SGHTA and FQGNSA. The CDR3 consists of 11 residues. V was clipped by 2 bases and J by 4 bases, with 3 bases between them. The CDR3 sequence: CASSLSYEQYF. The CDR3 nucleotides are TGTGCCAGCAGCTTATCGTACGAGCAGTACTTC. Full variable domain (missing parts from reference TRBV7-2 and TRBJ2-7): GAGVSQSPSNKVTEKGKDVELRCDPISGHTALYWYRQSLGQGLEFLIYFQGNSAPDKSGLPSDRFSAERTGGSVSTLTIQRTQQEDSAVYLCASSLSYEQYFGPGTRLTVT.

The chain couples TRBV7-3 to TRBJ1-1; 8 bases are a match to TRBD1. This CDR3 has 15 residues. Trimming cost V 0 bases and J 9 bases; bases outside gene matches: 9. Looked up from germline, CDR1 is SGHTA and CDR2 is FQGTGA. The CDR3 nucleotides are TGTGCCAGCAGCTTAACCGGGACAGGAGGGGGGAAAGCTTTCTTT. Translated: CASSLTGTGGGKAFF.

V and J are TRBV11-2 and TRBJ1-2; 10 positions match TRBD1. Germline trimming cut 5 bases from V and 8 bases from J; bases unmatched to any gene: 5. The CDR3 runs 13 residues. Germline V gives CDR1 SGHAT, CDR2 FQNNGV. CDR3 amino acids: CASSRQGALGYTF. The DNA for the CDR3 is TGTGCCAGCAGCCGACAGGGGGCGTTGGGCTACACCTTC.